This T cell receptor beta chain derives from a study of vaccination and CD4 T cells after COVID-19. Study in general: Cells received overlapping spike peptides from SARS-CoV-2, HCoV-NL63, HCoV-OC43 and HCoV-229E as stimulation. The study, taken as a whole, reports: Researchers report that 304 of 307 vaccine-specific clones in convalescent patients proved spike mono-reactive.

Treatment meaning: roughly 10-day PBMC culture with coronavirus spike peptide pools or control peptides (ViraFEST assay). Concerning this clonotype itself: The target antigen is unknown.

Trimming took off 6 bases at V and 0 bases at J, with 17 bases between the two ends. CDR3 length: 16 residues. CDR1 MNHNS and CDR2 SASEGT come from the germline V gene. Oncomine TCR Beta short-read sequencing was applied to DNA from cultured CD4+ T cells. Each CDR3 protein gets one entry after TCRdb re-called the PCR reads with MiXCR. There are about 12,000 distinct CDR3 sequences in the sample; 38% occur only once, and 23% lies in the top ten. The V call is TRBV6-1, the J call TRBJ2-5, with TRBD1 as a possible D gene (6 bases). This receptor was obtained from a human donor with COVID-19. Input material: cultured CD4+ T cells from blood. CDR3 DNA: TGTGCCAGCAGCCTAACCCCTAGGGGGTACCAAGAGACCCAGTACTTC. Its translation is CASSLTPRGYQETQYF.